The clone carrying this TCR beta chain was found once. This entry is derived from a study of Ad26.COV2.S vaccination and SARS-CoV-2 variants. Treatment of the sample: roughly 20 received Ad26.COV2.S at low or high dose, single or two shots; about 5 received placebo; per-sample allocation not given. Vaccine and placebo recipients were sampled on day 63 after the first injection. Assay used: immunoSEQ multiplex PCR; TCRdb lists only in-frame clones, some missing. This table has more than 300,000 clones, roughly 90% appearing once. The CDR3 length is 15 residues. V was clipped by 1 base and J by 0 bases; unmatched bases: 2. Looked up from germline, CDR1 is SGHTA and CDR2 is FQGNSA.

The TCR was taken from a person between 18 and 65 years old who received the Ad26.COV2.S COVID-19 vaccine or a placebo. The chain uses TRBV7-2 and TRBJ2-5; 7 bases align to TRBD1. The source material was peripheral blood, sampled in a trial of Ad26.COV2.S vaccine versus placebo. The CDR3, as DNA: TGTGCCAGCAGCTTAGGTGACAGGGACCAAGAGACCCAGTACTTC. Amino acid sequence: CASSLGDRDQETQYF.